Sequencing of this TCR beta chain was carried out in a study of identical twins. General study results and limits: The more abundant beta clonotypes in cord blood had fewer insertions, and memory repertoires did not show this. Out-of-frame alpha sequences that twins shared showed excess low generation probability.

A few counts support this clonotype. Its antigen is unidentified. CDR1 and CDR2 from the germline V gene are GTSNPN and SVGIG (reference sequence). This CDR3 has 13 amino acids. Trimming pared 5 bases from V and 0 bases from J, leaving 10 bases between. TCRdb used MiXCR to reprocess the 5' RACE reads, holding one entry per CDR3 protein. The sample holds 1.5 million to 2 million distinct CDR3 sequences, about 32% seen once. Only healthy Caucasians were included as donors. This chain links TRBV30 with TRBJ1-1; unclear D gene. Sequencing was performed on cord blood. The TCR sequence derives from a newborn girl in good health. Here the CDR3 reads CAWHSLMNTEAFF. The CDR3 coding sequence is TGTGCCTGGCACAGCCTCATGAACACTGAAGCTTTCTTT.